This T cell receptor beta chain was captured in a study of T cells in Graves' hyperthyroidism and ophthalmopathy. This clonotype is medium-sized within its sample. What it binds is unknown. TCR beta CDR3 regions were amplified from RNA. The TCR CDR3 first-round RT-PCR relied on the HTBI primer set. TCRdb re-called the multiplex PCR reads with MiXCR, one entry per CDR3 protein. The sample contains tens of thousands of distinct CDR3 sequences, about 52% of which appear only once. The CDR3 is made up of 14 amino acids. V was pared by 0 bases and J by 8 bases, with 16 bases between. Germline loops: CDR1 SQVTM, CDR2 ANQGSEA. Study-level points and caveats: Most thyroid clonotypes that were expanded above 0.001 also turned up in blood. Prediction of ophthalmopathy progression came a median around 6.5 months pre-onset.

Fresh peripheral blood, approximately 9.1 ml, was the source of the PBMCs. The source is a woman aged 40 to 50 with Graves' ophthalmopathy. The sample comprised blood. The chain has TRBV29-1 and TRBJ1-2, with D maybe TRBD1 (5 bases). Here the CDR3 reads CSVEDLGQGTGYTF. As DNA, the CDR3 is TGCAGCGTTGAAGATCTGGGGCAGGGTACGGGCTACACCTTC.